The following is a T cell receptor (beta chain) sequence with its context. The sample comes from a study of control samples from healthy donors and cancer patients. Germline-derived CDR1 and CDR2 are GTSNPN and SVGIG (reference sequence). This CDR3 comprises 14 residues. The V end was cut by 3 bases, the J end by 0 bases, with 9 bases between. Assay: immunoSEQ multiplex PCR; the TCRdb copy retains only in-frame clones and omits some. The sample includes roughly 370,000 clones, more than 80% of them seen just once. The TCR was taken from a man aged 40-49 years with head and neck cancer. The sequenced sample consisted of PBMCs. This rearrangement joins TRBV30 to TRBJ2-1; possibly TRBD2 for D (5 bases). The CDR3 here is CAWRSRGSYNEQFF. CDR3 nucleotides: TGTGCCTGGAGGAGTCGGGGCTCCTACAATGAGCAGTTCTTC.